This T cell receptor beta chain was sequenced in a study of blood T cell repertoires in COVID-19. Study background: Samples taken during acute and convalescent COVID-19 were collected in the United States, Italy and Spain. Nucleic acid was either cDNA or gDNA, and it came from T cells, B-cell-depleted T cells, or PBMCs.

Looked up from germline, CDR1 is LNHDA and CDR2 is SQIVND (reference sequence). The CDR3 covers 17 residues. The V and J ends lost 7 bases and 0 bases respectively, with 19 bases between them. Authors' data handling: Reference gene primers were amplified, and this amplification served to estimate nucleated cell counts. TCRdb's table, derived via immunoSEQ multiplex PCR, lists solely in-frame clones and lacks some. For V, J and clone size, that table is used; D and trimming come from the DNA. The sample lists more than 120,000 clones, over 70% occurring once. This rearrangement joins TRBV19 to TRBJ1-5; the D gene is possibly TRBD1 (5 bases). The TCR was taken from a man in his fifties or sixties who had recovered from COVID-19. The sequenced sample was peripheral blood. The CDR3 DNA reads as TGTGCCAGTACCCAAGGCAGGGATCAATATAGCAATCAGCCCCAGCATTTT. Its translation: CASTQGRDQYSNQPQHF. Together with reference TRBV19 and TRBJ1-5, the CDR3 gives the full variable domain: DGGITQSPKYLFRKEGQNVTLSCEQNLNHDAMYWYRQDPGQGLRLIYYSQIVNDFQKGDIAEGYSVSREKKESFPLTVTSAQKNPTAFYLCASTQGRDQYSNQPQHFGDGTRLSIL.